This T cell receptor (beta chain) was profiled in a study of beta chain features in type 1 diabetes. Expressed TCRB transcripts were sequenced because the isolated RNA had all been reverse transcribed beforehand. Libraries were prepared by immunoSEQ multiplex PCR; TCRdb keeps only in-frame clonotypes and omits some of them. The repertoire holds over 100,000 clones, with roughly 43% as singletons. Findings of the study overall: All four CD4+ subsets from Type 1 diabetes patients carried moderately but significantly shorter TCRB CDR3s.

Germline trimming cut 2 bases from V and 5 bases from J; bases unmatched to any gene: 13. CDR3 length equals 18 residues. CDR1 and CDR2 from the germline V gene are LNHDA and SQIVND (reference sequence). Turning to this clone: The antigen is undetermined.

Purity above 98% was achieved in all sorted populations. This sequence joins TRBV19 and TRBJ2-5; 11 nucleotides line up with TRBD1. Sequenced input: stem cell memory CD4+ T cells from blood. The receptor was isolated from a woman aged 18 to 35 in good health. CDR3 residues: CASSISVGRTGGLETQYF. CDR3 nucleotides: TGTGCCAGTAGTATATCGGTGGGGCGGACAGGGGGCTTGGAGACCCAGTACTTC.